The 20 T cell receptor beta chains below come from one sample, sequenced in a study of cytomegalovirus exposure and HLA in healthy donors. Sequenced by immunoSEQ multiplex PCR; TCRdb stores in-frame clones only, minus some. The data contain about 190,000 clones, approximately 80% of them singletons. Input material: PBMCs. These receptors were collected from a man between 18 and 35 years old in good health and CMV-seropositive.

This rearrangement joins TRBV30 to TRBJ2-7; 9 nucleotides align to TRBD2. This CDR3 is built from 14 residues. Per the germline V gene, CDR1 is GTSNPN and CDR2 is SVGIG (reference sequence). With V trimmed by 2 bases and J by 2 bases, 4 bases remained unmatched. The DNA for the CDR3 is TGTGCCTGGAGTTTTGGCGGGAGGGCCTACGAGCAGTACTTC. It encodes CAWSFGGRAYEQYF. Variable domain in full (rest from reference TRBV30 and TRBJ2-7): SQTIHQWPATLVQPVGSPLSLECTVEGTSNPNLYWYRQAAGRGLQLLFYSVGIGQISSEVPQNLSASRPQDRQFILSSKKLLLSDSGFYLCAWSFGGRAYEQYFGPGTRLTVT.

The chain recombines TRBV27 with TRBJ2-5, with D maybe TRBD1 (5 bases). The CDR3 loop spans 13 amino acids. The ends were cut back, 8 bases at V and 9 bases at J, with 19 bases in the middle. Germline V lookup: CDR1 MNHEY, CDR2 SMNVEV (reference sequence). The CDR3 coding sequence is TGTGCCAGCGCTTTGTCTTTTTTAGGGGCCCAGTACTTC. Translated, it gives CASALSFLGAQYF.

The gene calls are TRBV27 and TRBJ1-2; the D gene is possibly TRBD1 (6 bases). Germline assignment: CDR1 MNHEY and CDR2 SMNVEV (reference sequence). This CDR3 is built from 14 residues. V lost 0 bases, J lost 4 bases, and 9 bases lay in between. CDR3 protein: CASSLSQGTYGYTF. DNA for the CDR3: TGTGCCAGCAGTTTATCTCAGGGGACCTATGGCTACACCTTC.

This sequence joins TRBV11-2 and TRBJ1-2; D is perhaps TRBD1 (5 bases). Germline CDR1 is SGHAT and CDR2 is FQNNGV. The CDR3 runs 16 residues. V was trimmed by 0 bases and J by 8 bases, leaving 19 bases between them. CDR3 amino acids: CASSLERADKGRGYTF. The CDR3 DNA reads TGTGCCAGCAGCTTAGAACGGGCGGACAAGGGAAGAGGCTACACCTTC.

J is TRBJ2-5 and V is TRBV5-4; no firm D call. The CDR3 totals 15 residues. V was cut by 4 bases and J by 4 bases, with 17 bases left in between. The germline V gene has CDR1 SGHNT and CDR2 YYREEE (reference sequence). CDR3 sequence (DNA): TGTGCCAGCAGCCTCCCGGGTCACATAGTAGAGACCCAGTACTTC. Its protein is CASSLPGHIVETQYF.

The V and J genes are TRBV5-1 and TRBJ2-7; 7 nucleotides agree with TRBD1. Germline values: CDR1 SGHRS, CDR2 YFSETQ. Trimming cost V 4 bases and J 4 bases; bases outside gene matches: 11. This CDR3 has 15 residues. CDR3 loop: CASSPDRVRRYEQYF. CDR3 nucleotides: TGCGCCAGCAGCCCTGACAGGGTGAGAAGGTACGAGCAGTACTTC.

This clone turned up a few times. J is TRBJ2-2 and V is TRBV6-1; possibly TRBD1 for D (5 bases). The CDR3 length is 15 residues. Germline assignment: CDR1 MNHNS and CDR2 SASEGT. V was clipped by 0 bases and J by 6 bases, with 11 bases between them. The CDR3 DNA reads as TGTGCCAGCAGTGAAGCCGCAGGGATCCCCGGGGAGCTGTTTTTT. This gives the protein CASSEAAGIPGELFF.

The DNA for the CDR3 is TGTGCCAGCAGCCAGACTCCACCAGCCCCCTACGAGCAGTACTTC. The encoded protein is CASSQTPPAPYEQYF. The chain recombines TRBV28 with TRBJ2-7; D is unclear. Germline CDR1 MDHEN, CDR2 SYDVKM. The CDR3 is 15 residues long. Trimming removed 6 bases from V and 2 bases from J, with 17 bases in between.

This clone was recorded a few times. This chain connects TRBV5-4 to TRBJ2-4; D might be TRBD2 (5 bases). CDR1 SGHNT and CDR2 YYREEE come from the germline V gene (reference sequence). The CDR3 covers 14 residues. The V end was cut by 4 bases, the J end by 3 bases, with 11 bases between. CDR3 amino acids: CASSTPGDKNIQYF. CDR3 DNA: TGTGCCAGCAGCACCCCCGGGGACAAAAACATTCAGTACTTC.

The chain carries TRBV6-6 and TRBJ2-1, with TRBD2 identical over 9 bases. Germline loops: CDR1 MNHNY, CDR2 SVGAGI (reference sequence). Trimming at V came to 5 bases and at J to 4 bases, leaving 6 bases not matched to a gene. This CDR3 contains 15 residues. The CDR3, as DNA: TGTGCCAGCAGTCTGACTAGCGGTACTTACAATGAGCAGTTCTTC. This translates into CASSLTSGTYNEQFF.

This chain joins TRBV7-9 and TRBJ2-7; 10 nucleotides line up with TRBD2. CDR1 is SEHNR and CDR2 is FQNEAQ in the germline V gene (reference sequence). V dropped 5 bases and J dropped 5; count of bases not matched to a gene: 3. The CDR3 is made up of 13 amino acids. The CDR3 coding sequence is TGTGCCAGCAGCCCTGGGACTAGCGACGAGCAGTACTTC. It specifies CASSPGTSDEQYF. The full variable domain, in which reference TRBV7-9 and TRBJ2-7 provide the parts outside the CDR3, is DTGVSQNPRHKITKRGQNVTFRCDPISEHNRLYWYRQTLGQGPEFLTYFQNEAQLEKSRLLSDRFSAERPKGSFSTLEIQRTEQGDSAMYLCASSPGTSDEQYFGPGTRLTVT.

The V and J genes are TRBV19 and TRBJ2-7, with D perhaps TRBD2 (6 bases). The CDR3 totals 16 residues. V shed 1 base and J shed 2 bases, with 15 bases lying between them. The germline V gene has CDR1 LNHDA and CDR2 SQIVND (reference sequence). CDR3 in DNA: TGTGCCAGTAGTATAGGTGATCCGGGAGTTCCCTACGAGCAGTACTTC. Its translation: CASSIGDPGVPYEQYF.

V usage is TRBV7-2 and J usage is TRBJ1-5, with 8 bases matching TRBD1. Trimming removed 5 bases from V and 3 bases from J; junction bases left unmatched: 12. The CDR3 is made up of 17 amino acids. Germline V gene lookup returns CDR1 SGHTA and CDR2 FQGNSA. DNA of the CDR3: TGTGCCAGCAGCCCCTACGGACAGGGAGGGTCCAATCAGCCCCAGCATTTT. Translating it yields CASSPYGQGGSNQPQHF.

The V gene is TRBV28, the J gene TRBJ2-1, with 10 bases matching TRBD1. Germline V gene sequence: CDR1 MDHEN, CDR2 SYDVKM. There are 14 residues in the CDR3. Trimming cost V 2 bases and J 7 bases; bases outside gene matches: 2. The CDR3 coding sequence is TGTGCCAGCAGTTTAGGGGACAGGGGTAATGAGCAGTTCTTC. Encoded protein: CASSLGDRGNEQFF.

As regards this clone: The sample contains more than one DNA sequence encoding this CDR3. V gene TRBV5-1 combines with J gene TRBJ2-7; perhaps TRBD1 as D (5 bases). CDR3 length: 12 residues. The germline V and J ends were trimmed by 5 bases and 3 bases, with 9 bases remaining between them. The germline CDR1 and CDR2 sequences are SGHRS and YFSETQ. The chain's CDR3 is CASRRDSYEQYF. The CDR3 DNA reads TGCGCCAGCAGGCGCGACAGCTACGAGCAGTACTTC.

The rearrangement joins TRBV28 to TRBJ1-2; D gene ambiguous. The CDR3 length is 13 residues. The V end was cut by 2 bases, the J end by 2 bases, with 6 bases between. Germline values: CDR1 MDHEN, CDR2 SYDVKM. CDR3 sequence reads: CASSLEWNYGYTF. Here the CDR3 DNA reads TGTGCCAGCAGTTTAGAGTGGAACTATGGCTACACCTTC.

The V and J genes are TRBV29-1 and TRBJ1-1; 9 bases match TRBD1. The germline CDR1 and CDR2 sequences are SQVTM and ANQGSEA. This CDR3 contains 15 residues. J gave up 5 bases and V 4 bases, and 11 bases lay outside the gene matches. Here the CDR3 reads CSVAEAQGATTEAFF. Written as DNA, the CDR3 is TGCAGCGTTGCAGAAGCACAGGGGGCCACAACTGAAGCTTTCTTT. Drawing the rest from reference TRBV29-1 and TRBJ1-1, the complete variable domain is SAVISQKPSRDICQRGTSLTIQCQVDSQVTMMFWYRQQPGQSLTLIATANQGSEATYESGFVIDKFPISRPNLTFSTLTVSNMSPEDSSIYLCSVAEAQGATTEAFFGQGTRLTVV.

The chain combines TRBV7-2 with TRBJ2-1; D is undetermined. The V end lost 5 bases, the J end lost 9 bases, and 14 bases lay between the germline ends. Germline lookup yields CDR1 SGHTA and CDR2 FQGNSA. The CDR3 sequence is 13 residues long. CDR3 coding DNA: TGTGCCAGCAGCGATCTAGTAACCAGTGAGCAGTTCTTC. Translation: CASSDLVTSEQFF.

The chain combines TRBV28 with TRBJ1-5; no reliable D call. CDR3 length: 13 residues. The ends were cut back, 8 bases at V and 4 bases at J, with 12 bases in the middle. Germline V gene sequence: CDR1 MDHEN, CDR2 SYDVKM. The CDR3 reads CASGWRPNQPQHF. As DNA, the CDR3 is TGTGCCAGCGGGTGGAGGCCGAATCAGCCCCAGCATTTT. Full variable domain (outside the CDR3, taken from reference TRBV28 and TRBJ1-5): DVKVTQSSRYLVKRTGEKVFLECVQDMDHENMFWYRQDPGLGLRLIYFSYDVKMKEKGDIPEGYSVSREKKERFSLILESASTNQTSMYLCASGWRPNQPQHFGDGTRLSIL.

The genes are TRBV6-5 and TRBJ2-7, with unresolved D. V was clipped by 2 bases and J by 5 bases, with 4 bases between them. From germline, CDR1 is MNHEY and CDR2 SVGAGI. The CDR3 has 11 amino acids. CDR3 bases: TGTGCCAGCAGTTACCCTGACGAGCAGTACTTC. It codes for CASSYPDEQYF.